This entry is about one T cell receptor (beta chain). The sample contains more than one DNA sequence encoding this CDR3. The authors ran the assay at deep level. TCRdb's table, derived via immunoSEQ multiplex PCR, lists solely in-frame clones and lacks some. Among approximately 1.5 million clones, 98% were seen once, and the ten largest hold approximately 0.45%. This entry comes from a study of shared clonotypes between healthy human individuals. CDR1 is MNHNS and CDR2 is SASEGT in the germline V gene. The CDR3 runs 13 residues. V was cut by 0 bases and J by 2 bases, with 5 bases left in between. This chain uses TRBV6-1 with TRBJ2-7; D uncertain. The origin of this receptor is a man aged 25-45 years in good health. Sequencing was done on a sample of naive CD4+ T cells sorted from blood. Described subset: CD45RA+ positively selected. The CDR3 DNA reads as TGTGCCAGCAGTGAAGCAGGGCCCTACGAGCAGTACTTC. The encoded protein is CASSEAGPYEQYF.